This T cell receptor beta chain originates from a study of cytomegalovirus exposure and HLA in healthy donors (dated by TCRdb to about 2017). Background on the whole study: According to an earlier analysis of several hundred of the donors, 150 million to 200 million T cells yielded 117 million unique TCR beta sequences and about 300 Gb of sequence data. An early release that covered approximately 600 HLA-typed donors contained approximately 300 gigabases of sequencing data and 75 million to 100 million unique TCR sequences. Among the roughly 380 genotyped donors, around 81% belonged to the genetic ancestry cluster associated with self-reported Caucasian donors. The study aimed to test whether cataloging public T cell receptors could reveal signatures of past pathogen exposure. Using immunosequencing, the study profiled T cell repertoires from 640 or so subjects and related those repertoires to cytomegalovirus serostatus. Along with the roughly 670-subject first cohort, a separate validation cohort of over 90 different subjects was used. To predict cytomegalovirus infection status, the study combined high-throughput TCR immunosequencing, statistical association of individual TCRs with disease status, and machine learning. In a later analysis, previously published TCR beta repertoires from 550 to 750 donors were re-analyzed and high-resolution HLA genotyping was added so that TCR occurrence patterns could be studied. Rather than drawing on any new phenotypic data, the later analysis identified candidate immune exposures from TCR beta sequences and the way those sequences occurred across donors. In an earlier analysis of roughly 540 of the donors, high-throughput TCR beta sequencing was used to judge whether each TCR beta V gene segment behaved as functional or pseudogenic. Alongside the repertoire data, information on donor age, sex, ethnicity and CMV serostatus was compiled. Genome-wide SNP genotypes for about three fifths of the roughly 670 donors were used in a later genetic analysis, which treated that subset as a discovery cohort. All discovery cohort repertoires had been generated on a single sequencing platform. Class I and class II HLA loci were covered by the typing at four-digit resolution. The number of typed donors differed by locus: roughly 620-640 for A, B, C, DRB1 and DQB1; some 540 for DQA1; some 590 for DPA1; and around 490 for DPB1. Because of strong linkage in the cohort, five DR-DQ haplotypes were treated as single units for association and clustering. Among roughly 400 genotyped donors of the cohort, an average of approximately 200,000 unique TCR beta nucleotide sequences was sequenced per donor, of which approximately 18% were non-productive.

The library was prepared using the immunoSEQ multiplex PCR assay. A mixture of 60 forward primers for TCR Vbeta segments and 13 reverse primers for TCR Jbeta segments was used in the multiplex PCR. The CDR3 region of rearranged TCR beta genes was amplified from genomic DNA by a multiplex PCR assay. The Illumina HiSeq System was used to sequence the amplified TCR beta libraries as 87-base-pair reads. As for the authors' bioinformatics: In a later analysis, 70 million to 95 million unique TCR beta chains were counted across the 500 to 850 repertoires, and around 10 million of these chains were shared by at least two donors. To remove PCR and sequencing errors, raw reads were error-corrected and collapsed into unique sequences using a nearest-neighbor algorithm that merged closely related sequences. Alignment of CDR3 sequences to IMGT reference sequences was used to assign V, D and J gene segments. For a sequence to be retained, a match of at least six nucleotides was required to both a V gene segment and a J gene segment. A rearrangement was called productive if the CDR3 had no stop codons and remained in frame with V and J, and every other rearrangement was called non-productive. Following IMGT convention, CDR3 was defined as the stretch from the second conserved V-encoded cysteine up to the conserved J-encoded phenylalanine. In an earlier analysis of around 540 of the donors, sequences lacking an unambiguous match to a single V gene segment were excluded. In an earlier analysis of roughly 600 of the donors, a V segment was called functional when productive rearrangements were above 56.7%, and segregating when the standard deviation between donors exceeded 5%. A statistical classification framework was developed to diagnose cytomegalovirus status using the catalog of TCR beta chain sequences. In a later analysis, TCR nucleotide sequences were compared against IMGT/GENE-DB human TR gene sequences so that V and J genes could be assigned. The TCRdist pipeline was used in a later analysis to assign CDR3 sequences and most-parsimonious VDJ recombination scenarios. In a later analysis, every TCR beta chain was defined by the combination of its CDR3 amino acid sequence and its V-gene family, and reads without a unique V-gene family were dropped. In a later analysis, fewer than 650 highly shared, low-generation-probability nucleotide sequences were removed to address suspected cross-contamination and a sequencing artifact. A later analysis calculated a clonal expansion index for each public chain from normalized within-repertoire ranks of inferred template counts. A later analysis computed generation probabilities with a VDJ recombination model fitted to out-of-frame rearrangements, and checked the results against IGoR. Hypergeometric tests were used in a later analysis to score TCR-TCR, TCR-HLA and TCR-CMV co-occurrence, with a repertoire-size bias correction applied to the TCR pairs. A later analysis estimated false discovery rates by permuting HLA or CMV assignments 20 times. In a later analysis, co-occurring TCRs were grouped with DBSCAN, and TCRdist sequence similarity was added when clustering was performed within HLA-allele-positive subsets. Repertoires with fewer than 30,000 or more than 120,000 public chains were left out of co-occurrence clustering, as were a few repertoires with anomalous nucleotide sharing. Held by TCRdb, this immuneACCESS table contains in-frame sequences only and omits some clones. Under half of the omission traces to an unresolved V gene where checked; the cause of the rest is unknown. That table is the source of V, J and clone size, and D and trimming were worked out from the DNA. The sample table contains 85,000 to 120,000 clones; only one count was recorded for nearly 65% of them. The ten most abundant clones make up around 4.8% of the sample.

The V end gives up 0 bases and the J end 4 bases, leaving 13 bases in the junction not matched to a gene. The CDR1 and CDR2 encoded by the germline V gene (reference sequence) are LNHDA and SQIVND. Its CDR3 holds 18 amino acids, cysteine through phenylalanine. Just CDR3 DNA is preserved here, 54 bases in frame from base 1. Study-level results and caveats: CMV serostatus was the only immune exposure information available for the cohort. The authors suggested that the approach could potentially be extended to other disease states and immunological phenotypes. A group of highly shared sequence variants was considered likely to be a technical artifact of the sequencing pipeline. The 87-base-pair reads could not distinguish some IMGT-functional V segments, including TRBV6-2 and TRBV6-3, so those segments were excluded. V-gene and J-gene trimming of TCR beta chains was associated with a missense DCLRE1C variant in a later genetic analysis, and the association was replicated in an independent cohort. A further reported finding was that TCR beta sequences accurately predicted the HLA-A and HLA-B alleles for most subjects in the first cohort. In a later analysis, the rate of TCR association differed among HLA loci, with DRB1 alleles having the most associated TCRs and HLA-C alleles having the fewest. Several of the top co-occurrence clusters appeared to be linked to parvovirus B19, influenza, CMV and Epstein-Barr virus, according to a later analysis. Only TCR beta chains were sequenced in this cohort, and the absence of alpha or paired-chain data limited detectable features. In a later analysis, 16,951 TCR beta sequences were associated with specific HLA alleles at a false discovery rate of 0.05. Because HLA typing was unavailable for some donors at each locus, only the typed subset was used in association tests. The classifier was reported to diagnose cytomegalovirus status with high specificity and sensitivity in both the original cohort and the validation cohort. Across donors, most TCR sequences were observed very rarely, whereas some public TCRs were present in many individuals. Correlated functional status among segregating V segments might reflect linkage disequilibrium, but an unknown experimental factor could not be ruled out. The earlier analysis of about 600 of the donors excluded some 16 rarely observed V segments, including chromosome 9 orphons, because counts were too low. In a later analysis, most CMV-associated TCR beta chains were found to appear HLA-restricted, with HLA associations seemingly driven largely by CMV exposure. Strong co-occurrence of HLA alleles, especially DR and DQ, made assigning TCR associations to individual alleles difficult. The presence/absence analyses assumed that sequencing depth was roughly uniform across donors, and that assumption may not be true. In a later analysis, HLA-associated TCR beta chains showed more clonal expansion and lower generation probabilities than non-associated chains that were equally common. A few of the identified cytomegalovirus-associated TCR beta chains were confirmed in vitro to be specific for cytomegalovirus antigens. In the study, approximately 150 TCR beta chains were listed as associated with cytomegalovirus. Broadly in line with IMGT annotations, most TCR beta V segments showed up in productive rearrangements about 87% or about 30% of the time in an earlier analysis of 587 of the donors. According to a later genetic analysis, donors in an Asian-associated ancestry cluster had fewer N-insertions in productive TCRs than the approximately 710-donor mean.

The count of this clone is one. The clone's antigen remains unknown. No base quality information exists; no much larger clone differs at one position. The cohort comprised around 690 healthy bone marrow donors. At the time of sampling, every cohort member was nominally healthy, though immune exposures that went unrecorded were likely present. Of the 700 or so cohort members, around 280 had positive CMV serostatus and roughly 330 had negative CMV serostatus, and CMV serostatus was not recorded for the donor. A peripheral blood sample was provided by each donor, and peripheral blood mononuclear cells were used for TCR beta sequencing. Genomic DNA extraction from the blood cell samples was performed with the Qiagen DNeasy Blood Extraction Kit.

The sequenced material came from PBMCs. The receptor comes from a human donor in good health. This chain joins TRBV19 to TRBJ1-2, and TRBD1 matches 8 of the central bases. The nucleotide sequence reads TGTGCCAGTAGTATAGATCCCCCCCTCAGGGGGCGTCGCTATGGCTACACCTTC. Translated, it reads CASSIDPPLRGRRYGYTF.